This T cell receptor (beta chain) was profiled in a study of blood T cell repertoires in COVID-19. Study in general: Both acute and convalescent COVID-19 samples were obtained from the United States, Italy and Spain. Nucleic acid was either cDNA or gDNA, and it came from T cells, B-cell-depleted T cells, or PBMCs.

In the original workflow: Amplification with reference gene primers provided the estimates of nucleated cell counts. Assay: immunoSEQ multiplex PCR; the TCRdb copy retains only in-frame clones and omits some. The D gene and trimming were derived from the DNA, and the V and J assignments and clone size from that table. The sample lists around 250,000 clones, about 87% occurring once. CDR1 MRHNA and CDR2 SNTAGT come from the germline V gene. This CDR3 comprises 14 residues. Between the trimmed V and J ends, which lost 0 bases and 1 base, there was a span of 6 bases. Specimen: peripheral blood. The sequence came from a human donor in a cohort sampled during active COVID-19. The chain recombines TRBV6-4 with TRBJ1-1, with no clear D. CDR3 protein: CASSDSAANTEAFF. The CDR3 DNA is TGTGCCAGCAGTGACTCGGCCGCGAACACTGAAGCTTTCTTT.